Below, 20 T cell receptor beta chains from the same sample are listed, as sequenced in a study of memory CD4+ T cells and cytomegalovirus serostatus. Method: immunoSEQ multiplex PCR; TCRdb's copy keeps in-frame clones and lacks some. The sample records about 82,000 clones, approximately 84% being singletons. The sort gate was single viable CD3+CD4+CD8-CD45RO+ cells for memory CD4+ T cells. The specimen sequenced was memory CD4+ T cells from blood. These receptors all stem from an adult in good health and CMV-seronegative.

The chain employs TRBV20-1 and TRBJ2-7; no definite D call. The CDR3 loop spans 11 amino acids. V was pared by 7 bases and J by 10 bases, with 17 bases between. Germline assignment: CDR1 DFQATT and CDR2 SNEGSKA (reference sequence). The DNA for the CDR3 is TGCAGTGTAATCCGTCAGCAACTCCAGTACTTC. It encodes CSVIRQQLQYF.

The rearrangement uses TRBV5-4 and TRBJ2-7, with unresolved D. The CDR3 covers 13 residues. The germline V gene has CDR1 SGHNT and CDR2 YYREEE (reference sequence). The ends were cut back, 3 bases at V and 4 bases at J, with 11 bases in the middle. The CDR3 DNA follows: TGTGCCAGCAGCTCGCCAACCCCGTACGAGCAGTACTTC. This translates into CASSSPTPYEQYF.

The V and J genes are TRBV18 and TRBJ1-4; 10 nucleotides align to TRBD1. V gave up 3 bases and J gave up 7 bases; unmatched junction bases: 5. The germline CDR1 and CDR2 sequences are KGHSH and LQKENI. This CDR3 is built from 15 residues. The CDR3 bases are TGTGCCAGCTCACCCTGGACAGGGGGAGGTGAAAAACTGTTTTTT. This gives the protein CASSPWTGGGEKLFF.

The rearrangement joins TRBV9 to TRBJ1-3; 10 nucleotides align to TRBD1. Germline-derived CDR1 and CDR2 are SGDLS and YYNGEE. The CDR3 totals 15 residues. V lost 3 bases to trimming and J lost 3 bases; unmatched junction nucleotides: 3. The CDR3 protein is CASSGGTGDGNTIYF. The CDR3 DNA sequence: TGTGCCAGCAGCGGTGGGACAGGGGATGGAAACACCATATATTTT.

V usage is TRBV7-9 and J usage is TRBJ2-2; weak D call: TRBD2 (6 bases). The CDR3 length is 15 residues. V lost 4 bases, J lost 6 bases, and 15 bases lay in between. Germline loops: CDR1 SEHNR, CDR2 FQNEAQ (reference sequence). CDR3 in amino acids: CASSSEGFFAGELFF. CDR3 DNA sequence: TGTGCCAGCAGCTCGGAGGGCTTTTTTGCCGGGGAGCTGTTTTTT.

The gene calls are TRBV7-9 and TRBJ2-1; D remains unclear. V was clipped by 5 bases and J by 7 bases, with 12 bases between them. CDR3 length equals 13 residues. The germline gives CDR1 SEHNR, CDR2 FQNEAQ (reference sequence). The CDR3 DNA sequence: TGTGCCAGCAGCGGATCTGGGATAAATGAGCAGTTCTTC. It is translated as CASSGSGINEQFF.

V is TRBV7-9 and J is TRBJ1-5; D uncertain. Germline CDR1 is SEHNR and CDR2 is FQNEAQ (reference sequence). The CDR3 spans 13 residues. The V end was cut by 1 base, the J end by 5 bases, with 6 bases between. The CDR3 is CASSLGGDQPQHF. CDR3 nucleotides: TGTGCCAGCAGCTTAGGAGGAGATCAGCCCCAGCATTTT.

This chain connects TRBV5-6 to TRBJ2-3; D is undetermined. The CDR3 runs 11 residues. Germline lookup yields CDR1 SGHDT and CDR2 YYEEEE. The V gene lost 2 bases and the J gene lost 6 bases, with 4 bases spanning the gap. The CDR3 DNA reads TGTGCCAGCAGCTTCTGGGATACGCAGTATTTT. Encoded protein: CASSFWDTQYF.

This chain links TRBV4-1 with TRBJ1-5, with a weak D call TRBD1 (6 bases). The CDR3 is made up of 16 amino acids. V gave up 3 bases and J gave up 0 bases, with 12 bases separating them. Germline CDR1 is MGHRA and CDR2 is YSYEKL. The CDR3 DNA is TGCGCCAGCAGCCACCCCGGACAGTATAGCAATCAGCCCCAGCATTTT. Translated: CASSHPGQYSNQPQHF.

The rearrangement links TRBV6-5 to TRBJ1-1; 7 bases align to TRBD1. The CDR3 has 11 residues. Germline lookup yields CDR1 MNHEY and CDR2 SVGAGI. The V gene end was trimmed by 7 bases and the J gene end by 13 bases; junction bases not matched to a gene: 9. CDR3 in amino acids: CASTMTGIVFF. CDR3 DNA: TGTGCCAGCACCATGACAGGGATTGTTTTCTTT.

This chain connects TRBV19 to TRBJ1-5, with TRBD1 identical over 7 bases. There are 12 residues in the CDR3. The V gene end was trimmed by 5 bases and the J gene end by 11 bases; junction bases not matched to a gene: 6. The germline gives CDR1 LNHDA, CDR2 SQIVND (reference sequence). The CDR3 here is CASSVTGRTQHF. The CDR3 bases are TGTGCCAGTAGTGTGACAGGGAGGACCCAGCATTTT. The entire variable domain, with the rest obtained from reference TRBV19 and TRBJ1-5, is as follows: DGGITQSPKYLFRKEGQNVTLSCEQNLNHDAMYWYRQDPGQGLRLIYYSQIVNDFQKGDIAEGYSVSREKKESFPLTVTSAQKNPTAFYLCASSVTGRTQHFGDGTRLSIL.

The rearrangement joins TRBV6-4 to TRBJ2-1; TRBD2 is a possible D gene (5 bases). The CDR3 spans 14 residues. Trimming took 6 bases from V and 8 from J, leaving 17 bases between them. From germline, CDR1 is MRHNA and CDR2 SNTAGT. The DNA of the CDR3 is TGTGCCAGCAGAGTGGACTCCCGGTCCCATGAGCAGTTCTTC. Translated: CASRVDSRSHEQFF.

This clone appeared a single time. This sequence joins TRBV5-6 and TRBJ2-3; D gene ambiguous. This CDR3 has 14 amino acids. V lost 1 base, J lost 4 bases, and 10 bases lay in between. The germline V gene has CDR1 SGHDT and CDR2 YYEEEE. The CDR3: CASSLISLSDTQYF. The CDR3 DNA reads TGTGCCAGCAGCTTGATATCTCTATCAGATACGCAGTATTTT.

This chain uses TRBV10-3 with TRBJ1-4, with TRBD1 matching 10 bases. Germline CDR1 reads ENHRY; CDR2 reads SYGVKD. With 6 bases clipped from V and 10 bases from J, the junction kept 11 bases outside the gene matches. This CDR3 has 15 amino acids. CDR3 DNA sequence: TGTGCCATCAGCGCCGGGACAGGGGACAAGGTAAAACTGTTTTTT. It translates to CAISAGTGDKVKLFF.

The DNA of the CDR3 is TGTGCCAGTAATCGGGGGCAGGGTAATGAAAAACTGTTTTTT. This encodes CASNRGQGNEKLFF. V and J are TRBV19 and TRBJ1-4, with a weak D call TRBD1 (6 bases). Trimming shortened V by 7 bases and J by 4 bases, and 13 bases separated the two germline ends. Per the germline V gene, CDR1 is LNHDA and CDR2 is SQIVND (reference sequence). The CDR3 extends over 14 amino acids.

The CDR3 is CASSLATGDPNSPLHF. CDR3 sequence (DNA): TGTGCCAGCAGCTTAGCGACAGGGGATCCAAATTCACCCCTCCACTTT. This chain links TRBV7-9 with TRBJ1-6; 8 positions match TRBD1. The germline V gene has CDR1 SEHNR and CDR2 FQNEAQ (reference sequence). The J segment lost 7 bases and the V segment lost 0 bases, leaving 5 bases of the junction unmatched. This CDR3 has 16 residues.

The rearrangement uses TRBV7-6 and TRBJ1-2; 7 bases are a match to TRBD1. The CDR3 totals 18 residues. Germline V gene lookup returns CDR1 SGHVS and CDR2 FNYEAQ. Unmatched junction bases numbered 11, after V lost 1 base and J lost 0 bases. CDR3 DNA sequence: TGTGCCAGCAGCTTAGATCCAGGGGGGACAGCCGCTAACTATGGCTACACCTTC. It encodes CASSLDPGGTAANYGYTF.

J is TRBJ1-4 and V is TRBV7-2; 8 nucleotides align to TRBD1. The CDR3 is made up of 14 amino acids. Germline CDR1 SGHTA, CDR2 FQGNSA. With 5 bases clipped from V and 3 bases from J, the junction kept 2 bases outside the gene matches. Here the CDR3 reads CASSLDRANEKLFF. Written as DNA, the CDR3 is TGTGCCAGCAGCCTGGACAGGGCTAATGAAAAACTGTTTTTT.

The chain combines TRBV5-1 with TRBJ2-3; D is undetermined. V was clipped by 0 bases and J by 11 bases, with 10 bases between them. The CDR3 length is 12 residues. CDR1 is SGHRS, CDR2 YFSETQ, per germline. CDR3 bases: TGCGCCAGCAGCTTGGACACCTCCATGCAGTATTTT. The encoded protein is CASSLDTSMQYF.

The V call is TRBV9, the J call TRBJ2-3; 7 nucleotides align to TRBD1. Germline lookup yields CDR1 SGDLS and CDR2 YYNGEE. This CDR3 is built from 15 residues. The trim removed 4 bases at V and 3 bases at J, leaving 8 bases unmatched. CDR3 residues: CASSKTGTATDTQYF. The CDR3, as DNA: TGTGCCAGCAGCAAGACCGGGACAGCAACAGATACGCAGTATTTT.